These 3 T cell receptor beta chains were all obtained from the same sample, sequenced in a study of cytomegalovirus exposure and HLA in healthy donors. The PCR used 60 Vbeta and 13 Jbeta primers. Profiling relied on immunoSEQ multiplex PCR, and the TCRdb table lists in-frame clones only, not all of them. The sample holds roughly 200,000 clones; more than 70% are singletons and the top ten take 1.5% to 2%. The specimen was PBMCs. The receptors shown here come from a man aged 35 to 55 in good health and CMV-seropositive.

On this clone: Different DNA sequences within this sample yield the same CDR3. This chain uses TRBV18 with TRBJ2-1; 8 nucleotides match TRBD2. V was pared by 4 bases and J by 0 bases, with 2 bases of the junction left unmatched. CDR3 length equals 15 residues. Germline V CDR1 and CDR2: KGHSH, LQKENI. The CDR3 nucleotides read TGTGCCAGCTCACTGAGCGGGAGCTCCTACAATGAGCAGTTCTTC. Translated: CASSLSGSSYNEQFF.

The chain employs TRBV19 and TRBJ1-1; possible D gene TRBD1, 6 bases. Trimming pared 5 bases from V and 0 bases from J, leaving 10 bases between. The germline gives CDR1 LNHDA, CDR2 SQIVND (reference sequence). CDR3 length equals 14 residues. The CDR3: CASSDGQMNTEAFF. The CDR3 DNA is TGTGCCAGTAGTGATGGACAGATGAACACTGAAGCTTTCTTT.

The chain is built from TRBV5-1 and TRBJ2-2, with TRBD1 matching 7 bases. This CDR3 contains 14 residues. The J segment lost 5 bases and the V segment lost 3 bases, leaving 4 bases of the junction unmatched. Germline values: CDR1 SGHRS, CDR2 YFSETQ. The CDR3 DNA is TGCGCCAGCAGCTCCACAGGGGAGACCGGGGAGCTGTTTTTT. This encodes CASSSTGETGELFF.